The clone carrying this T cell receptor (beta chain) was detected once. The V segment lost 0 bases and the J segment 2 bases; nucleotides outside the gene matches: 5. The CDR3 spans 16 residues. Germline V gene sequence: CDR1 SGDLS, CDR2 YYNGEE. Sequencing used immunoSEQ multiplex PCR; TCRdb keeps in-frame clones, though not all of them. The sample consists of some 41,000 clones, around 89% of them appearing once. This entry belongs to a study of PD-L1 blockade in urothelial cancer. Study details: Study patients had been treated with 0 to 3 previous chemotherapy regimens. After treatment start, blood was analyzed at 3 weeks (second dose) and at 6 weeks. Researchers found blood samples held a median of roughly 140,000 T cells.

The starting material was PBMCs, obtained around atezolizumab (anti-PD-L1) treatment. The receptor's source is an elderly man with urothelial cancer. This sequence joins TRBV9 and TRBJ2-1; TRBD2 matches 7 bases. CDR3 loop: CASSVGGSGPYNEQFF. The DNA of the CDR3 is TGTGCCAGCAGCGTAGGTGGTAGCGGGCCCTACAATGAGCAGTTCTTC. Full variable domain (outside the CDR3, taken from reference TRBV9 and TRBJ2-1): DSGVTQTPKHLITATGQRVTLRCSPRSGDLSVYWYQQSLDQGLQFLIQYYNGEERAKGNILERFSAQQFPDLHSELNLSSLELGDSALYFCASSVGGSGPYNEQFFGPGTRLTVL.